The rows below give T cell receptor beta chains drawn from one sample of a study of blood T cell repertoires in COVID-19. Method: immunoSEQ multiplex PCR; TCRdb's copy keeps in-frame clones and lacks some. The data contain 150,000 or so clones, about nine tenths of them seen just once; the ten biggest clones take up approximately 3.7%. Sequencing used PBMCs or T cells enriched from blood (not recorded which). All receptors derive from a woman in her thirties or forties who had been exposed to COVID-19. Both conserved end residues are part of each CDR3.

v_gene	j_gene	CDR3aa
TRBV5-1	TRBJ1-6	CASRRSRDRGRLDNSPLHF
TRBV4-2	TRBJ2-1	CASSQRSGNHNEQFF
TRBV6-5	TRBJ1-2	CASRTQGAGYGYTF
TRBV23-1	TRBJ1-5	CASSRTFGNLPGGNQPQHF
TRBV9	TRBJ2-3	CASSLTSGGASDTQYF
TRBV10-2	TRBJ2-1	CASGKRAGGRDEQFF
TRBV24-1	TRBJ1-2	CATSSGIRTF
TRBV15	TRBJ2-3	CATSRDLSGGASDTQYF
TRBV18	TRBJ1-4	CASSRTQGRATNEKLFF
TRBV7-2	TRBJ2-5	CASSPGQGRETQYF
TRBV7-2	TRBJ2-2	CASSLGRGTGELFF
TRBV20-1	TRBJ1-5	CSASLPHQPQHF
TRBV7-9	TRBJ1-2	CASSRSRGAGSYGYTF
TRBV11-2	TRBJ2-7	CASSLGGEAYEQYF
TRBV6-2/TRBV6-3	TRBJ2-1	CASSYQTSGRLNEQFF
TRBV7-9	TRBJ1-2	CASSSTALAHGYTF
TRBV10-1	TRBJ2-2	CASSERGTGELFF
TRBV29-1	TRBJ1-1	CSVDAEDRPNTEAFF
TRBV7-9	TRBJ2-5	CASSNRETQYF
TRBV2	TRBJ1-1	CASSELFGGGGYDTEAFF
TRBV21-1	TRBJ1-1	CASSPGHLNTEAFF
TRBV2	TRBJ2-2	CASSETGTSYGELFF
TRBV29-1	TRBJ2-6	CSVGGFSGANVLTF
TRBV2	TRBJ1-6	CASSEADITPLHF
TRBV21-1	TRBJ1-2	CASSKRGTARNGYTF
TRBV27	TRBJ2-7	CASSSQGVEQYF
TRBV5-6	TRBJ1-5	CASSLTAQGATTIRPQHF
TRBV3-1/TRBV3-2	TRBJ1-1	CASSQALGGQGNAFF
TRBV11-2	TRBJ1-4	CASSLDLAGRGEKLFF
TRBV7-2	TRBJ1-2	CASSLGKGFGGAF
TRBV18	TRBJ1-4	CASSPPMRGDNEKLFF
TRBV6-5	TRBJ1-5	CASSPGQLYNQPQHF
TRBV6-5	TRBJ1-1	CASSSRGRGEAFF
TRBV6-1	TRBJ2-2	CASSAGAGSNTGELFF
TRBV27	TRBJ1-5	CASSSEERQPQHF
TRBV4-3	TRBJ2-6	CASSQEAGSGANVLTF
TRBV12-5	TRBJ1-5	CASSLRVDQPQHF
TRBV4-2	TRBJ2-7	CASSQGVAGGSYEQYF
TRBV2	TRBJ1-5	CASQPRGPEPQHF
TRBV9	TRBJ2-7	CASSVQGYEQYF
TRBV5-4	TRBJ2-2	CASSSGGPTGELFF
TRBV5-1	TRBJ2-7	CASSLDRPDEQYF
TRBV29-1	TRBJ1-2	CSVKKTGGDGYTF
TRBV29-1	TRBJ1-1	CSGSGDRGTEAFF
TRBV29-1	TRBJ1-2	CSVEEGPGGGIGNYGYTF
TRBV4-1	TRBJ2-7	CASSQVFRTKFEQYF